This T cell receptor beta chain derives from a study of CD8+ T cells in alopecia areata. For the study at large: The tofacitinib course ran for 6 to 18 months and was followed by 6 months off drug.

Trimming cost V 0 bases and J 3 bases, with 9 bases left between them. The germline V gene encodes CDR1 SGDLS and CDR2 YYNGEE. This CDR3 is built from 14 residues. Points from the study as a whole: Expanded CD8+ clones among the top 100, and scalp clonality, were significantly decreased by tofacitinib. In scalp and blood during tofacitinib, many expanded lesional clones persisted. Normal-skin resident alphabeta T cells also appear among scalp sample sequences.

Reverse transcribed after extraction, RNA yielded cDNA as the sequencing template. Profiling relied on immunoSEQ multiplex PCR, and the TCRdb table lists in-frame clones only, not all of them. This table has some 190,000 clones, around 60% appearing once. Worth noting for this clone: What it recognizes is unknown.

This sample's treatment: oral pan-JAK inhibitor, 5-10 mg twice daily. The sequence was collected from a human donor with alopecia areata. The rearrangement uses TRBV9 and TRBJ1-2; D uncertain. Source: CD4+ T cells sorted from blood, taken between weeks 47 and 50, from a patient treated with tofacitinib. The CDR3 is CASSVDWTDYGYTF. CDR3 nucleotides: TGTGCCAGCAGCGTAGACTGGACCGACTATGGCTACACCTTC.